One sample yielded the 5 T cell receptor beta chains listed below, sequenced in a study of circulating CD8 cells and anti-PD-1 response in melanoma. Live CD3+CD8+TCRalphabeta+ cells were sorted into four subsets by PD-1 and/or TIGIT. The QIAseq Immune Repertoire TCR panel built the libraries from roughly 15 ng of total RNA. TCRdb passed the reads through MiXCR, listing each CDR3 protein once. The sample contains some 420 distinct CDR3 sequences, around 5.8% of which appear only once. The sample in question was CD8+ T cells from PBMCs, obtained at baseline or after one month of anti-PD-1 therapy (not recorded which). All receptors derive from a human donor with melanoma.

Relative to its sample, this clonotype is large. The chain has TRBV27 and TRBJ2-2, with D unresolved. V was shortened by 2 bases and J by 6 bases, with 10 bases between the two germline ends. Germline CDR1 MNHEY, CDR2 SMNVEV (reference sequence). The CDR3 totals 14 residues. The CDR3 bases are TGTGCCAGCAGTTTACGGGTTGAGGCCGGGGAGCTGTTTTTT. Translated, it gives CASSLRVEAGELFF.

In the case of this clonotype: Given a much more abundant clone one base away, this may be a read error. The chain has TRBV12-3 or TRBV12-4 and TRBJ2-1; perhaps TRBD2 as D (6 bases). CDR3 length equals 12 residues. V lost 1 base and J lost 10, with 8 bases in between. CDR3 DNA sequence: TGTGCCAGCAGTTTAGGGACTATCGAGCAGTTCTTC. This translates into CASSLGTIEQFF.

Relative to its sample, this clonotype is medium-sized. This chain uses TRBV6-2 or TRBV6-3 with TRBJ2-5; tentatively, D is TRBD2 (7 bases). Trimming removed 6 bases at V and 1 base at J, with 18 bases between. Looked up from germline, CDR1 is MNHEY and CDR2 is SVGEGT. This CDR3 spans 16 amino acids. As DNA, the CDR3 is TGTGCCAGCAGCTCCGTTGGGGGGGCTCTCCAAGAGACCCAGTACTTC. As protein: CASSSVGGALQETQYF.

Within the sample, this clonotype is large. This chain links TRBV5-4 with TRBJ2-1; 7 positions agree with TRBD2. V lost 0 bases, J lost 5 bases, and 2 bases stayed unmatched. This CDR3 contains 14 residues. The V gene's germline CDR1 is SGHNT and CDR2 YYREEE (reference sequence). The CDR3 coding sequence is TGTGCCAGCAGCTTGGTAGCGGGCCACAATGAGCAGTTCTTC. This sequence encodes CASSLVAGHNEQFF.

The chain links TRBV9 to TRBJ2-2; D may be TRBD2 (5 bases). Germline assignment: CDR1 SGDLS and CDR2 YYNGEE. The CDR3 is 13 residues long. V was pared by 0 bases and J by 6 bases, with 6 bases between. CDR3 DNA: TGTGCCAGCAGCGTAGACGGGGCCGGGGAGCTGTTTTTT. It specifies CASSVDGAGELFF.